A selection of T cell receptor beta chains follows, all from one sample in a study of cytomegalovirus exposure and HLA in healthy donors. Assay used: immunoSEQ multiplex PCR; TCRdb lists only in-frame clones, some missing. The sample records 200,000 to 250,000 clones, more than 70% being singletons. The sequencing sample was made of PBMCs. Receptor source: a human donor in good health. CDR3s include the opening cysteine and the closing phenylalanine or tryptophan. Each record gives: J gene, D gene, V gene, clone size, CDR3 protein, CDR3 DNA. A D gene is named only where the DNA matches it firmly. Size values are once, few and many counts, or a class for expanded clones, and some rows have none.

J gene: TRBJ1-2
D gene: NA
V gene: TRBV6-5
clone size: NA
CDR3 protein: CASSYRYDGYTF
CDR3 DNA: TGTGCCAGCAGTTACCGCTACGATGGCTACACCTTC

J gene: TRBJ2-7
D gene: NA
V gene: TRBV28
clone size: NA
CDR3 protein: CASSFPLWSSSYEQYF
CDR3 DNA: TGTGCCAGCAGTTTCCCTTTGTGGTCGAGCTCCTACGAGCAGTACTTC

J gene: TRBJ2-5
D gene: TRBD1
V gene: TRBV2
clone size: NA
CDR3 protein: CASSRDSETQYF
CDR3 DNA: TGTGCCAGCAGCCGGGACAGTGAGACCCAGTACTTC

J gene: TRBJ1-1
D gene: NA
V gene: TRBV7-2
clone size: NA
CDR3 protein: CASSPRPGGGEAFF
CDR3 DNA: TGTGCCAGCAGCCCGAGACCGGGGGGTGGGGAAGCTTTCTTT

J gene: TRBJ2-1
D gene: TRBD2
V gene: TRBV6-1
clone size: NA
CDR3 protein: CASSVGLAGVNEQFF
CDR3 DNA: TGTGCCAGCAGTGTGGGACTAGCGGGAGTCAATGAGCAGTTCTTC

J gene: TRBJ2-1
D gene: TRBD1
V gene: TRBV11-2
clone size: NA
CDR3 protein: CASSPGQGGNNEQFF
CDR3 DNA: TGTGCCAGCAGCCCCGGACAGGGGGGAAACAATGAGCAGTTCTTC

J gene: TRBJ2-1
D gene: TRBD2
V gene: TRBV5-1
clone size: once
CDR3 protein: CASSKGLAGGRMGNEQFF
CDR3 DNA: TGCGCCAGCAGCAAGGGACTAGCGGGAGGGCGGATGGGGAATGAGCAGTTCTTC

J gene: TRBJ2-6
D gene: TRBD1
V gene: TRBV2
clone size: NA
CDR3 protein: CASSEGQGVSGANVLTF
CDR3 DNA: TGTGCCAGCAGCGAGGGACAGGGAGTCTCTGGGGCCAACGTCCTGACTTTC

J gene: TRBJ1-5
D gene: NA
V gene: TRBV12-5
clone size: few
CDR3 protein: CASGTGLTPQHF
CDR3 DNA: TGTGCTAGTGGTACCGGACTCACGCCCCAGCATTTT

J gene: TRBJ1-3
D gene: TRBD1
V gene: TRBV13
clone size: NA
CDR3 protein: CASSTDRGLGNTIYF
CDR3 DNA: TGTGCCAGCAGCACGGACAGGGGGCTTGGAAACACCATATATTTT

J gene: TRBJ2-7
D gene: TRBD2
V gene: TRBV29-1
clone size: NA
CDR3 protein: CSVGGAGGPYEQYF
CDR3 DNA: TGCAGCGTTGGTGGGGCGGGAGGGCCCTACGAGCAGTACTTC

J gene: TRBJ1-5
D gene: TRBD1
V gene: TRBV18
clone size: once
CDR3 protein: CASSPGGTGGNQPQHF
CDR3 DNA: TGTGCCAGCTCACCAGGAGGGACAGGGGGCAATCAGCCCCAGCATTTT

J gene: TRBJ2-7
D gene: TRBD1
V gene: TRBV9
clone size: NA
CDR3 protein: CASSPQGGTGGYEQYF
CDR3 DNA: TGTGCCAGCAGCCCTCAAGGTGGCACAGGGGGCTACGAGCAGTACTTC

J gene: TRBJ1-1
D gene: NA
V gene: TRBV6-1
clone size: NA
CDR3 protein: CASSPDTNTEAFF
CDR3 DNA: TGTGCCAGCAGCCCGGACACGAACACTGAAGCTTTCTTT

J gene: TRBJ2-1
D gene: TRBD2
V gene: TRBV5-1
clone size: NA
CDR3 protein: CASSSLAGSYNEQFF
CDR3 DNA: TGCGCCAGCAGCTCCTTAGCGGGTTCCTACAATGAGCAGTTCTTC

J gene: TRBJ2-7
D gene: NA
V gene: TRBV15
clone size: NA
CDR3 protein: CATSRDLLRSGEQYF
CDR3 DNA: TGTGCCACCAGCAGAGATCTCCTACGCTCCGGGGAGCAGTACTTC

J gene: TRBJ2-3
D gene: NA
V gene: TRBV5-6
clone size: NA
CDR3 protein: CASSFRDTQYF
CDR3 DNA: TGTGCCAGCAGCTTCCGTGATACGCAGTATTTT

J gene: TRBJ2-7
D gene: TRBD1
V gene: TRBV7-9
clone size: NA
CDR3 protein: CASSLAYRDRVIEQYF
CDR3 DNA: TGTGCCAGCAGCTTAGCGTATAGGGACAGGGTAATCGAGCAGTACTTC

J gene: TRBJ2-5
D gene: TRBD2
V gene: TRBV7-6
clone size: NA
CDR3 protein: CASSLVGGRARETQYF
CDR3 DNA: TGTGCCAGCAGCTTAGTCGGCGGGAGGGCCCGGGAGACCCAGTACTTC

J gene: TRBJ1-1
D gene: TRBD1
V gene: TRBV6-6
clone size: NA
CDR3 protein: CASEKDRATEAFF
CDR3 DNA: TGTGCCAGCGAAAAGGACAGGGCCACTGAAGCTTTCTTT

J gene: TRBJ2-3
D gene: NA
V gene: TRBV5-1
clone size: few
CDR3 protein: CASTYDRGGTDTQYF
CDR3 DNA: TGCGCCAGCACTTACGACAGGGGAGGGACAGATACGCAGTATTTT

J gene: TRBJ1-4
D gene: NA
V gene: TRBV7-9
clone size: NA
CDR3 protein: CASSLDAPPGKLFF
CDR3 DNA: TGTGCCAGCAGCTTAGACGCCCCGCCAGGAAAACTGTTTTTT

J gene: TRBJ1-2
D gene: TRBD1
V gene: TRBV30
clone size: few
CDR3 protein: CAWSGTSGTGPWGGYTF
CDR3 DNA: TGTGCCTGGAGTGGCACCTCCGGGACAGGCCCCTGGGGAGGCTACACCTTC

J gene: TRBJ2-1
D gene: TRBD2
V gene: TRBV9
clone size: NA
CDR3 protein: CASSVGGLSGTRNEQFF
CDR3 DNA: TGTGCCAGCAGCGTAGGAGGCCTTAGCGGGACAAGGAATGAGCAGTTCTTC

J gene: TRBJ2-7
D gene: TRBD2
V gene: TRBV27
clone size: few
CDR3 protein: CASSRTLAGVREQYF
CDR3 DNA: TGTGCCAGCAGCCGAACGCTAGCGGGAGTACGCGAGCAGTACTTC

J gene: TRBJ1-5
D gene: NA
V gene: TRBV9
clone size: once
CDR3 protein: CASSRGGGNQPQHF
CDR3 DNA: TGTGCCAGCAGCCGGGGAGGGGGCAATCAGCCCCAGCATTTT

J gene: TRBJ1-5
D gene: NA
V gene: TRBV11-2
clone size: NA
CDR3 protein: CASSPGTGVSNQPQHF
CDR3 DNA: TGTGCCAGCAGCCCCGGGACTGGGGTCAGCAATCAGCCCCAGCATTTT

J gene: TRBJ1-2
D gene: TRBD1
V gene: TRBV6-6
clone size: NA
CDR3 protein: CASRERQGYGYTF
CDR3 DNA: TGTGCCAGCAGGGAAAGACAGGGCTATGGCTACACCTTC

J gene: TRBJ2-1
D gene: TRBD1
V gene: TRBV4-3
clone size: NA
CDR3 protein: CASSLGQGTEQFF
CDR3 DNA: TGCGCCAGCAGCCTCGGACAGGGCACTGAGCAGTTCTTC

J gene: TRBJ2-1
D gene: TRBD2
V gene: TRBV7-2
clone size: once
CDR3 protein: CASSSTGGPPENEQFF
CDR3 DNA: TGTGCCAGCAGCTCAACGGGAGGGCCGCCGGAAAATGAGCAGTTCTTC

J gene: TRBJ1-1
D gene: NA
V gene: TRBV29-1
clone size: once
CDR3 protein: CSTTGNTEAFF
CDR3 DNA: TGCAGCACGACAGGGAACACTGAAGCTTTCTTT

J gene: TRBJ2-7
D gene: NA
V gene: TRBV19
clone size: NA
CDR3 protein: CASSTDTRMTSYEQYF
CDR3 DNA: TGTGCCAGTAGTACCGACACACGCATGACCTCCTACGAGCAGTACTTC

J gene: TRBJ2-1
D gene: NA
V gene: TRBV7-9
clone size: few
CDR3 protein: CASSTGRTYNEQFF
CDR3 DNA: TGTGCCAGCAGTACAGGTCGTACCTACAATGAGCAGTTCTTC

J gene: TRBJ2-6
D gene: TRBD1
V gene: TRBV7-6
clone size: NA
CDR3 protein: CASSLHDRGRGTGANVLTF
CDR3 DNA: TGTGCCAGCAGCCTACATGACAGGGGAAGGGGTACTGGGGCCAACGTCCTGACTTTC